This T cell receptor (beta chain) is from a study of vaccination and CD4 T cells after COVID-19. Overall study: Median time from second vaccine dose to sampling was roughly 65 days (14 to 241). Findings of the study overall: The study found median SARS-CoV-2-reactive clonotypes rising from roughly 19 to 38, not significantly.

Researchers used the Oncomine TCR Beta short-read assay to sequence DNA from cultured CD4+ T cells. TCRdb redid the calling of the PCR reads with MiXCR, one entry per CDR3 protein. The table includes 9,100 or so distinct CDR3 sequences, 36% detected once. Trimming took off 0 bases at V and 5 bases at J, with 7 bases between the two ends. The CDR3 totals 13 residues. Per the germline V gene, CDR1 is ENHRY and CDR2 is SYGVKD. This clonotype was counted a few times. Antigen unknown. Described treatment: approximately nine-day PBMC culture with coronavirus spike peptide pools or control peptides (ViraFEST assay). CD4+ T cells of the unexposed donor were collected before the COVID-19 pandemic (2011-2018).

Sequencing was carried out using CD4+ T cells from blood, cultured in vitro. The sequence was collected from a human donor in good health. The chain combines TRBV10-3 with TRBJ1-2; D is uncertain. CDR3 nucleotide sequence: TGTGCCATCAGTGAGTCCAGAGAATATGGCTACACCTTC. Translated, it gives CAISESREYGYTF.